These T cell receptor beta chains were read from a single sample in a study of shared clonotypes between healthy human individuals. The data were produced by immunoSEQ multiplex PCR, yet TCRdb's version contains in-frame clones alone and is incomplete. The sample shows 2 million to 3 million clones, around 90% of them seen only once. Specimen: naive CD4+ T cells sorted from blood. These receptors were taken from a man younger than 35 in good health. Each CDR3 is given with its conserved first and last residue. The D gene is left open where the match is weak. Size values are once, few and many counts, or a class for expanded clones, and some rows have none.

D gene: .; J gene: TRBJ2-1; V gene: TRBV30; clone size: .; CDR3 DNA: TGTGCCTGGAGTCAAACGACAGGGCAGTTCTTC; CDR3 protein: CAWSQTTGQFF
D gene: .; J gene: TRBJ2-3; V gene: TRBV6-1; clone size: .; CDR3 DNA: TGTGCCAGCAGTGAACCGTACACGACAGATACGCAGTATTTT; CDR3 protein: CASSEPYTTDTQYF
D gene: TRBD1; J gene: TRBJ2-6; V gene: TRBV7-8; clone size: .; CDR3 DNA: TGTGCCAGCAGCCCCCGGACAGGGTTTTCTGGGGCCAACGTCCTGACTTTC; CDR3 protein: CASSPRTGFSGANVLTF
D gene: .; J gene: TRBJ2-7; V gene: TRBV6-1; clone size: .; CDR3 DNA: TGTGCCAGCAGTGGGGACAATTCCTACGAGCAGTACTTC; CDR3 protein: CASSGDNSYEQYF
D gene: .; J gene: TRBJ1-5; V gene: TRBV19; clone size: .; CDR3 DNA: TGTGCCAGTCGAAGGGACAATCAGCCCCAGCATTTT; CDR3 protein: CASRRDNQPQHF
D gene: .; J gene: TRBJ2-7; V gene: TRBV30; clone size: .; CDR3 DNA: TGTGCCTGGATGGGCAGGAACTACTCCTACGAGCAGTACTTC; CDR3 protein: CAWMGRNYSYEQYF
D gene: .; J gene: TRBJ1-4; V gene: TRBV30; clone size: .; CDR3 DNA: TGTGCCTGGAGTGTAGTGCCTTCCGGTGGGGAAAAACTGTTTTTT; CDR3 protein: CAWSVVPSGGEKLFF
D gene: TRBD2; J gene: TRBJ2-1; V gene: TRBV18; clone size: .; CDR3 DNA: TGTGCCAGCTCACCCCCTGGGCTAGCGGGGGTAAGTGAGCAGTTCTTC; CDR3 protein: CASSPPGLAGVSEQFF
D gene: .; J gene: TRBJ1-2; V gene: TRBV19; clone size: once; CDR3 DNA: TGTGCCAGTAGTACTCAATACAGGGACGGCTACACCTTC; CDR3 protein: CASSTQYRDGYTF
D gene: .; J gene: TRBJ2-1; V gene: TRBV29-1; clone size: .; CDR3 DNA: TGCAGCGTCTACCCCGACCGGACCAATGAGCAGTTCTTC; CDR3 protein: CSVYPDRTNEQFF
D gene: .; J gene: TRBJ1-1; V gene: TRBV5-1; clone size: .; CDR3 DNA: TGCGCCAGCCGCGACGTGAGGGCGAACACTGAAGCTTTCTTT; CDR3 protein: CASRDVRANTEAFF
D gene: TRBD1; J gene: TRBJ1-2; V gene: TRBV6-4; clone size: .; CDR3 DNA: TGTGCCAGCAGTGACGGACAGGGGTATGGCTACACCTTC; CDR3 protein: CASSDGQGYGYTF
D gene: .; J gene: TRBJ2-7; V gene: TRBV10-3; clone size: few; CDR3 DNA: TGTGCCATCAGATCGACAGGCCCCTCGGGCGAGCAGTACTTC; CDR3 protein: CAIRSTGPSGEQYF
D gene: TRBD2; J gene: TRBJ2-7; V gene: TRBV7-2; clone size: .; CDR3 DNA: TGTGCCAGCAGCCTCCTCGGAGCGGGAGGGTACGAGCAGTACTTC; CDR3 protein: CASSLLGAGGYEQYF